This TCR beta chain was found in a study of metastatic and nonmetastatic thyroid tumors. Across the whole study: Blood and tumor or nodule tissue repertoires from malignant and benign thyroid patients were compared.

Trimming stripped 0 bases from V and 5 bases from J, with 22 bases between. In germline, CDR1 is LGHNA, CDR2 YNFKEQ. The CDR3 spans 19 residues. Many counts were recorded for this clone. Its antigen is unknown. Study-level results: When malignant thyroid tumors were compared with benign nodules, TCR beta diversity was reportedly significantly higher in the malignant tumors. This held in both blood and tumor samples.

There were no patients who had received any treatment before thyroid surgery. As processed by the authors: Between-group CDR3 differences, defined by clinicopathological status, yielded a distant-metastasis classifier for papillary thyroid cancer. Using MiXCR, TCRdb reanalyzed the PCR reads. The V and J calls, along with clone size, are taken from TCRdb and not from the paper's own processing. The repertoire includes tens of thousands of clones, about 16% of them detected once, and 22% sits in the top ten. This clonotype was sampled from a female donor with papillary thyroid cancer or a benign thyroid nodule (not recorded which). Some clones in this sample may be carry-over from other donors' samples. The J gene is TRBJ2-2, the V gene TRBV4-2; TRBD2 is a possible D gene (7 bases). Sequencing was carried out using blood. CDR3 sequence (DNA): TGTGCCAGCAGCCAAGAGTGGGGGCGTAGGTGGGAGGGGACCGGGGAGCTGTTTTTT. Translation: CASSQEWGRRWEGTGELFF.